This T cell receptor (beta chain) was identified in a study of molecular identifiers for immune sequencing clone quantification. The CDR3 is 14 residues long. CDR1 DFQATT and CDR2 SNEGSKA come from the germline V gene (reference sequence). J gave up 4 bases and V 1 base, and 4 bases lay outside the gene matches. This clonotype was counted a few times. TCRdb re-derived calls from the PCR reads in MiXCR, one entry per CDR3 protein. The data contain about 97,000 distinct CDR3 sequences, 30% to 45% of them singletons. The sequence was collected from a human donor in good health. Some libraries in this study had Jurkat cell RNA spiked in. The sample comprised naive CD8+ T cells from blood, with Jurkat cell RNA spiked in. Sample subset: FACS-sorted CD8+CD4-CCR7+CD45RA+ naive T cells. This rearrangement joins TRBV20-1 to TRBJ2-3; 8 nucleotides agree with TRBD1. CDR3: CSARGTGIADTQYF. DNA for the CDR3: TGCAGTGCTAGAGGGACAGGGATTGCAGATACGCAGTATTTT.